Included here is one TCR beta chain sequence, with context. Antigen: not known. The sample's treatment: PENTA 11 planned treatment interruption arm or continuous ART arm. Participants had taken at least three-drug ART for at least 24 weeks. CDR1 SNHLY and CDR2 FYNNEI come from the germline V gene. V dropped 10 bases and J dropped 5 bases, with 8 bases sitting between them. CDR3 length: 10 amino acids. The TCR library was built from RNA with a 3' RACE protocol and unique molecular identifiers. TCRdb reprocessed the 3' RACE reads via MiXCR and lists one record per CDR3 protein. This table has 90,000 or so distinct CDR3 sequences, under 8% appearing once. The sample belongs to a study of HIV-infected children after antiretroviral therapy interruption. Findings and caveats of the study: By the end of treatment interruption, naive CD4+ clonality (Gini) increased.

The chain employs TRBV2 and TRBJ2-5; D gene uncertain. The clonotype was recovered from a pool of human donors with HIV. The specimen comprised CD45RA+ CD4+ T cells from PBMCs, pooled from several time points, sampled from a donor given antiretroviral therapy, either interrupted or continuous. Subset meaning: naive CD4+ CD45RA+ CD45RO- T cells. This CDR3 is CATAVETQYF. The CDR3 bases are TGTGCCACCGCAGTGGAGACCCAGTACTTC.